What follows are 22 T cell receptor beta chains derived from one specimen sequenced in a study of T cells after yellow fever vaccination. Each CDR3 protein is one row after TCRdb ran MiXCR on the 5' RACE reads. The sample holds 620,000 or so distinct CDR3 sequences, 9% to 15% seen once. This specimen consisted of PBMCs, obtained on the day of the yellow fever booster vaccination. These receptors came from a man aged 25-40 years who received the YFV17D yellow fever vaccine.

This clonotype was counted between two and nine times. V is TRBV7-8 and J is TRBJ1-2, with 8 positions matching TRBD1. The CDR3 runs to 14 residues. Per germline, CDR1 SGHVS and CDR2 FQNEAQ. The V and J ends lost 2 bases and 8 bases, in that order; junction bases with no gene match: 7. DNA of the CDR3: TGTGCCAGCAGCTTAAGGACAGGGTCTATGGGCTACACCTTC. This codes for CASSLRTGSMGYTF.

Here the CDR3 reads CARPDPNTEAFF. CDR3 nucleotides: TGTGCCAGACCGGACCCGAACACTGAAGCTTTCTTT. This chain joins TRBV2 and TRBJ1-1; no reliable D call. The CDR3 has 12 residues. The V and J ends lost 9 bases and 1 base respectively, with 9 bases between them. Germline V gene lookup returns CDR1 SNHLY and CDR2 FYNNEI.

The V and J genes are TRBV4-3 and TRBJ2-7; no firm D call. The germline V and J ends were trimmed by 0 bases and 2 bases, with 20 bases remaining between them. Germline V gives CDR1 LGHNA, CDR2 YSLEER. The CDR3 loop spans 18 amino acids. As DNA, the CDR3 is TGCGCCAGCAGCCAAGAGCCTAGACGTTTTCAGGTAACCTACGAGCAGTACTTC. It translates to CASSQEPRRFQVTYEQYF.

V gene TRBV6-5 combines with J gene TRBJ2-3, with TRBD1 matching 9 bases. Germline CDR1 reads MNHEY; CDR2 reads SVGAGI. The CDR3 sequence is 17 residues long. The V gene end was trimmed by 4 bases and the J gene end by 3 bases; junction bases not matched to a gene: 11. CDR3 protein: CASSSTQGARRTDTQYF. The CDR3 DNA sequence: TGTGCCAGCAGTTCGACACAGGGGGCGAGAAGAACAGATACGCAGTATTTT.

V is TRBV19 and J is TRBJ2-7, with TRBD1 identical over 8 bases. The CDR3 extends over 14 amino acids. From germline, CDR1 is LNHDA and CDR2 SQIVND (reference sequence). With V trimmed by 4 bases and J by 6 bases, 8 bases remained unmatched. CDR3 sequence: CASSTRQGKGEQYF. The CDR3 region has the DNA TGTGCCAGTAGTACGAGACAGGGGAAGGGCGAGCAGTACTTC.

This clonotype turned up a few times. The genes are TRBV7-8 and TRBJ2-2; D gene ambiguous. Between the trimmed V and J ends, which lost 5 bases and 2 bases, there was a span of 18 bases. This CDR3 has 17 residues. The V gene's germline CDR1 is SGHVS and CDR2 FQNEAQ. CDR3 coding DNA: TGTGCCAGCAGCGCGACAATTCCCACGTACAACACCGGGGAGCTGTTTTTT. Encoded protein: CASSATIPTYNTGELFF.

The chain links TRBV11-3 to TRBJ2-3; D assignment may be TRBD1 or TRBD2 (5 bases each). This CDR3 is 16 amino acids long. Trimming took 5 bases from V and 0 from J, leaving 15 bases between them. Germline V gene data show CDR1 as SGHNT and CDR2 as YENEEA. The DNA of the CDR3 is TGTGCCAGCAGCCAAAGGGGACCAATTAGCACAGATACGCAGTATTTT. Translated, it gives CASSQRGPISTDTQYF.

This clonotype has a handful of counts. The CDR3 loop is CAWNAGTSGMQYF. As DNA, the CDR3 is TGTGCCTGGAATGCCGGGACTAGCGGAATGCAGTACTTC. The chain uses TRBV30 and TRBJ2-7, with TRBD2 matching 11 bases. Germline V CDR1 and CDR2: GTSNPN, SVGIG (reference sequence). The CDR3 has 13 residues. V was pared by 4 bases and J by 9 bases, with 8 bases of the junction left unmatched.

This clonotype appeared a single time. Here the CDR3 DNA reads TGTGCCATGAGCCCCGGGCTGCAGGGCGGCACCGGGGAGCTGTTTTTT. Protein product: CAMSPGLQGGTGELFF. The chain is built from TRBV5-3 and TRBJ2-2; a possible D gene is TRBD1 (5 bases). Being an ORF, TRBV5-3 has a function that is uncertain. Trimming stripped 9 bases from V and 4 bases from J, with 22 bases between. This CDR3 is 16 amino acids long.

The rearrangement uses TRBV15 and TRBJ2-7; 11 bases are a match to TRBD2. The CDR3 is made up of 14 amino acids. Unmatched junction bases numbered 1, after V lost 3 bases and J lost 3 bases. Per the germline V gene, CDR1 is LNHNV and CDR2 is YYDKDF (reference sequence). The CDR3 nucleotides are TGTGCCACCAGCAGCGGGACTAGCGGCTACGAGCAGTACTTC. It encodes CATSSGTSGYEQYF.

V is TRBV5-6 and J is TRBJ2-2; D is undetermined. This CDR3 has 15 residues. CDR1 and CDR2 (germline): SGHDT, YYEEEE. The V and J ends lost 1 base and 4 bases respectively, with 11 bases between them. The CDR3 region is CASSLKGMGTGELFF. CDR3 in DNA: TGTGCCAGCAGCTTGAAGGGAATGGGCACCGGGGAGCTGTTTTTT.

The CDR3 loop reads CISNQREKGTDTQYF. CDR3 sequence (DNA): TGCATCTCCAATCAGCGGGAGAAAGGCACAGATACGCAGTATTTT. V usage is TRBV20-1 and J usage is TRBJ2-3, with 8 bases aligning to TRBD2. CDR3 length: 15 residues. Per the germline V gene, CDR1 is DFQATT and CDR2 is SNEGSKA (reference sequence).

This clonotype appeared a few times. J is TRBJ2-1 and V is TRBV6-6; perhaps TRBD2 as D (6 bases). The germline V gene has CDR1 MNHNY and CDR2 SVGAGI (reference sequence). This CDR3 is 12 amino acids long. V was pared by 2 bases and J by 7 bases, with 6 bases between. The CDR3 here is CASSYAGNEQFF. The CDR3 coding sequence is TGTGCCAGCAGTTACGCGGGGAATGAGCAGTTCTTC.

This sequence joins TRBV20-1 and TRBJ2-3; D not certain. The V gene lost 6 bases and the J gene lost 0 bases, with 16 bases spanning the gap. CDR1 is DFQATT, CDR2 SNEGSKA, per germline (reference sequence). The CDR3 runs 15 residues. The CDR3 reads CSASLISFSTDTQYF. The DNA of the CDR3 is TGCAGTGCCTCACTAATTTCCTTTAGCACAGATACGCAGTATTTT.

This clonotype appeared a few times. V gene TRBV28 combines with J gene TRBJ1-2; D is uncertain. Germline V gene sequence: CDR1 MDHEN, CDR2 SYDVKM. Trimming removed 5 bases from V and 8 bases from J, with 18 bases in between. The CDR3 loop spans 14 amino acids. The CDR3 DNA reads TGTGCCAGCAGTCCTAACTCGGAAGACGGCGGCTACACCTTC. It specifies CASSPNSEDGGYTF.

This clonotype was seen only a few times. This chain connects TRBV11-1 to TRBJ1-3; 7 bases line up with TRBD1. CDR1 and CDR2 from the germline V gene are SGHAT and FQDESV (reference sequence). This CDR3 is 18 amino acids long. V shed 5 bases, J shed 2 bases, and the junction held 15 bases outside the gene matches. CDR3 in DNA: TGTGCCAGCAGCCTGACCGGGACAGCAGGCTTGACTGGAAACACCATATATTTT. The encoded protein is CASSLTGTAGLTGNTIYF.

The sample holds a few counts of this clonotype. This CDR3 is CASSLRQGSNQPQHF. CDR3 sequence (DNA): TGTGCCAGCAGTTTAAGGCAGGGTAGCAATCAGCCCCAGCATTTT. V and J are TRBV28 and TRBJ1-5; D perhaps matches TRBD1 (5 bases). V lost 2 bases and J 0 bases, leaving 8 bases between the germline ends. The CDR3 is 15 amino acids. Germline V gene lookup returns CDR1 MDHEN and CDR2 SYDVKM.

The chain links TRBV5-1 to TRBJ2-5; 7 bases line up with TRBD2. The germline V gene encodes CDR1 SGHRS and CDR2 YFSETQ. The CDR3 has 15 amino acids. Germline trimming cut 0 bases from V and 5 bases from J; bases unmatched to any gene: 7. CDR3 sequence: CASSLVAGERETQYF. The CDR3 region has the DNA TGCGCCAGCAGCTTGGTTGCGGGAGAACGGGAGACCCAGTACTTC.

The V and J genes are TRBV29-1 and TRBJ2-3; no reliable D call. In germline, CDR1 is SQVTM, CDR2 ANQGSEA. CDR3 length equals 12 residues. V was cut by 4 bases and J by 3 bases, with 8 bases left in between. Written as DNA, the CDR3 is TGCAGCGTTGTTTTCGGAACAGATACGCAGTATTTT. Its translation is CSVVFGTDTQYF.

J is TRBJ2-3 and V is TRBV7-3, with 12 bases matching TRBD2. The germline CDR1 and CDR2 sequences are SGHTA and FQGTGA. The V gene end was trimmed by 4 bases and the J gene end by 5 bases; junction bases not matched to a gene: 4. This CDR3 spans 15 amino acids. The CDR3 DNA is TGTGCCAGCAGCTCGACTAGCGGGAGCGTAGATACGCAGTATTTT. Amino acids: CASSSTSGSVDTQYF.

In its sample, this clonotype was seen a few times. The chain combines TRBV25-1 with TRBJ1-6; the D is unclear. Germline V gene data show CDR1 as MGHDK and CDR2 as SYGVNS. V was shortened by 7 bases and J by 10 bases, with 14 bases between the two germline ends. The CDR3 extends over 13 amino acids. In DNA, the CDR3 is TGTGCCAGCAAGGACCTGAGAGAATCACCCCTCCACTTT. Translation: CASKDLRESPLHF.

V and J are TRBV5-1 and TRBJ2-2, with 14 bases that match TRBD2. Germline trimming cut 6 bases from V and 7 bases from J; bases unmatched to any gene: 14. Germline V gene lookup returns CDR1 SGHRS and CDR2 YFSETQ. This CDR3 is 18 amino acids long. The DNA for the CDR3 is TGCGCCAGCACCCACTTCCCGGGACTAGCGGGAGCTGGCGGGGAGCTGTTTTTT. Protein sequence: CASTHFPGLAGAGGELFF.